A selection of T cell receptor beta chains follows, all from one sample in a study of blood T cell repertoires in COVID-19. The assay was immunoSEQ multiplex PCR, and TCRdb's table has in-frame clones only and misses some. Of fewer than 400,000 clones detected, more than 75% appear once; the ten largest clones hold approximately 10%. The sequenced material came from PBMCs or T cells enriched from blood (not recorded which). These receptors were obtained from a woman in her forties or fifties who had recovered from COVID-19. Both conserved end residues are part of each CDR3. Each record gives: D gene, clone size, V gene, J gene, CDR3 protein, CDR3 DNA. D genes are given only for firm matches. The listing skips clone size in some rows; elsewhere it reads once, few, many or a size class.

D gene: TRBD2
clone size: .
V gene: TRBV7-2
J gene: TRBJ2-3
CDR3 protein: CASSLSEIASGGDPDTQYF
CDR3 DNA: TGTGCCAGCAGCTTAAGCGAGATAGCTAGCGGGGGGGACCCAGATACGCAGTATTTT

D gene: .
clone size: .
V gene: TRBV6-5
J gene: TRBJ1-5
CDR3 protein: CASSPGGNNQPQHF
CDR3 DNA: TGTGCCAGCAGTCCCGGGGGAAACAATCAGCCCCAGCATTTT

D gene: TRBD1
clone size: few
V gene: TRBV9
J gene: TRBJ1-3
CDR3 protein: CASSFRGQGAGNTIYF
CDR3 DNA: TGTGCCAGCAGCTTTCGGGGACAGGGGGCTGGAAACACCATATATTTT

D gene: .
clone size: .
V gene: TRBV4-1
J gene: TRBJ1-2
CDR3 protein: CASSQDVQGYYGYTF
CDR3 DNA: TGCGCCAGCAGCCAAGATGTCCAGGGGTACTATGGCTACACCTTC

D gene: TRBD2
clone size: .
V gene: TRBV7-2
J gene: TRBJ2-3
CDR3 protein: CASSLVGLAGGDTQYF
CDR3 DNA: TGTGCCAGCAGCTTAGTGGGACTAGCGGGGGGAGATACGCAGTATTTT

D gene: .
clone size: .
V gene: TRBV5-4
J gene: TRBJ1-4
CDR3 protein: CASSLAGGTNEKLFF
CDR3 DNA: TGTGCCAGCAGCTTGGCGGGGGGAACTAATGAAAAACTGTTTTTT

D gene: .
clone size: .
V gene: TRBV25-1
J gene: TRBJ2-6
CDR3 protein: CASSEGGLGRSGANVLTF
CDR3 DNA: TGTGCCAGCAGTGAAGGGGGGTTGGGCCGCTCTGGGGCCAACGTCCTGACTTTC

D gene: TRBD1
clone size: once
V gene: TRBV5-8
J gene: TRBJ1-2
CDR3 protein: CASSFRDSPNYGYTF
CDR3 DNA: TGTGCCAGCAGCTTCCGGGACAGCCCTAACTATGGCTACACCTTC

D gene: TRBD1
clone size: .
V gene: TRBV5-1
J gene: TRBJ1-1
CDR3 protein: CASRDGTGYTEAFF
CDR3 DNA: TGCGCCAGCCGCGATGGGACAGGGTACACTGAAGCTTTCTTT

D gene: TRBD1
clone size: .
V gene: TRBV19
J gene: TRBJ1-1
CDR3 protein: CASSRGTGTALINTEAFF
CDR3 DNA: TGTGCCAGTAGTCGGGGCACCGGGACAGCCCTCATTAACACTGAAGCTTTCTTT

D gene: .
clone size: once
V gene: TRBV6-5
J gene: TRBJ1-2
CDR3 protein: CASSYSHRAGDGYTF
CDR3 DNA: TGTGCCAGCAGTTACTCACACAGGGCAGGCGATGGCTACACCTTC

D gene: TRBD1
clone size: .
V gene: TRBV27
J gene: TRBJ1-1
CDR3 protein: CASSLIDRGGTEAFF
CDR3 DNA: TGTGCCAGCAGTTTAATCGACAGGGGAGGCACTGAAGCTTTCTTT

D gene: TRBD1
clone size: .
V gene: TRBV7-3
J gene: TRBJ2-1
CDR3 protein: CASSLNGQGTYNEQFF
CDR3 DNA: TGTGCCAGCAGCTTAAACGGACAGGGGACCTACAATGAGCAGTTCTTC

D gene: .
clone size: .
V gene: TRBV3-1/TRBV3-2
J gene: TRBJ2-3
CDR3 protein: CASGSLGRDTQYF
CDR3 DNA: TGTGCCAGCGGGTCTTTAGGGAGGGATACGCAGTATTTT

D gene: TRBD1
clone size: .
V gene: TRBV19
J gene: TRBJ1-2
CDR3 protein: CATQPWGLSGQDGYGYTF
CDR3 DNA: TGTGCCACCCAGCCCTGGGGACTTTCTGGACAGGATGGCTATGGCTACACCTTC

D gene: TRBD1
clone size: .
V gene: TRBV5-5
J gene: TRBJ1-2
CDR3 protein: CASSWDRRFDYGYTF
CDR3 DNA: TGTGCCAGCAGTTGGGACAGGAGGTTCGACTATGGCTACACCTTC

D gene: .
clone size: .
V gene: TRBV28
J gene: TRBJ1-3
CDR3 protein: CASSLPQGFSGNTIYF
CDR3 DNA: TGTGCCAGCAGTTTACCCCAGGGGTTCTCTGGAAACACCATATATTTT

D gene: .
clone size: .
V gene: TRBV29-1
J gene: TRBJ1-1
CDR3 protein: CSVKGTVNTEAFF
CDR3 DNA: TGCAGCGTTAAAGGGACTGTGAACACTGAAGCTTTCTTT

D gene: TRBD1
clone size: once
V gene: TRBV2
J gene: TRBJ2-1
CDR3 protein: CASSRDRTSYNEQFF
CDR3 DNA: TGTGCCAGCAGCCGGGACAGGACCTCCTACAATGAGCAGTTCTTC

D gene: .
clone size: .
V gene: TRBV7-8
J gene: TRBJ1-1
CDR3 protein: CASSSWGVKPNTEAFF
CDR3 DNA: TGTGCCAGCAGCTCATGGGGGGTCAAGCCGAACACTGAAGCTTTCTTT

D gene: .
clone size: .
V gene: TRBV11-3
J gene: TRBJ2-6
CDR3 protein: CASSLGLSSGANVLTF
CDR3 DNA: TGTGCCAGCAGCTTAGGACTTAGCTCTGGGGCCAACGTCCTGACTTTC

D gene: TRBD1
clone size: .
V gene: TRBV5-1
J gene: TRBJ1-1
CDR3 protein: CASSLARDSFNTEAFF
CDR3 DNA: TGCGCCAGCAGCTTGGCGCGGGACAGCTTTAACACTGAAGCTTTCTTT

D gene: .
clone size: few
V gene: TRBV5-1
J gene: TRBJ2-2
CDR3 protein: CASSAGTPNTGELFF
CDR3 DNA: TGCGCCAGCAGCGCCGGGACACCGAACACCGGGGAGCTGTTTTTT

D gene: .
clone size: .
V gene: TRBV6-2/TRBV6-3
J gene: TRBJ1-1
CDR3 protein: CASSYFTGEAFF
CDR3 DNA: TGTGCCAGCAGTTACTTTACGGGTGAAGCTTTCTTT

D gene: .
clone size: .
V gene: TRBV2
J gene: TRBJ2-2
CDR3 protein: CASLRQETGELFF
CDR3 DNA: TGTGCCAGCCTCCGACAGGAAACCGGGGAGCTGTTTTTT